Below are 9 T cell receptor beta chains sequenced from a single sample in a study of T cell changes during pregnancy in multiple sclerosis. The repertoire was sequenced with immunoSEQ multiplex PCR; TCRdb's copy has only in-frame clones and lacks some. The repertoire holds 20,000 to 25,000 clones, with 85% as singletons. The sequences come from CD8+ T cells from peripheral blood mononuclear cells, collected in the first trimester of pregnancy. These receptors all stem from a female donor in good health, enrolled as a control in a pregnancy study.

This chain uses TRBV7-6 with TRBJ2-6, with TRBD2 identical over 13 bases. The germline CDR1 and CDR2 sequences are SGHVS and FNYEAQ. The CDR3 covers 19 residues. Trimming cost V 1 base and J 5 bases; bases outside gene matches: 8. Here the CDR3 reads CASSLGRLAGGLWANVLTF. Written as DNA, the CDR3 is TGTGCCAGCAGCTTAGGCCGACTAGCGGGGGGTCTCTGGGCCAACGTCCTGACTTTC.

This rearrangement joins TRBV7-9 to TRBJ2-1, with a tentative D call TRBD2 (6 bases). This CDR3 has 15 residues. V lost 2 bases, J lost 0 bases, and 8 bases lay in between. CDR1 and CDR2 (germline): SEHNR, FQNEAQ (reference sequence). This CDR3 reads CASSLIGGSYNEQFF. The CDR3 DNA follows: TGTGCCAGCAGCTTAATCGGGGGCTCCTACAATGAGCAGTTCTTC.

The J gene is TRBJ1-4, the V gene TRBV7-9; D possibly corresponds to TRBD1 (6 bases). The germline V gene has CDR1 SEHNR and CDR2 FQNEAQ (reference sequence). V gave up 5 bases and J gave up 5 bases, with 18 bases separating them. The CDR3 has 16 amino acids. As DNA, the CDR3 is TGTGCCAGCAGCCCACGGGGGGCACGACCCAATGAAAAACTGTTTTTT. Its protein product is CASSPRGARPNEKLFF.

V gene TRBV9 combines with J gene TRBJ1-6, with D uncertain. The V gene's germline CDR1 is SGDLS and CDR2 YYNGEE. This CDR3 is 9 amino acids long. Deletions cut 7 bases from V and 13 bases from J, with 6 bases between. The CDR3 region is CASRVPLHF. In DNA, the CDR3 is TGTGCCAGCCGGGTCCCCCTCCACTTT.

The chain joins TRBV6-1 to TRBJ1-5, with D uncertain. Trimming stripped 5 bases from V and 0 bases from J, with 11 bases between. The germline V gene has CDR1 MNHNS and CDR2 SASEGT. This CDR3 is built from 15 residues. CDR3 coding DNA: TGTGCCAGCAGTCCCAACCCAGTTAGCAATCAGCCCCAGCATTTT. It is translated as CASSPNPVSNQPQHF.

The chain recombines TRBV9 with TRBJ2-1; TRBD2 matches 14 bases. Trimming removed 2 bases from V and 6 bases from J; junction bases left unmatched: 4. Germline V lookup: CDR1 SGDLS, CDR2 YYNGEE. CDR3 length: 16 residues. CDR3 protein: CASSVPGTSGSNEQFF. CDR3 DNA sequence: TGTGCCAGCAGCGTTCCCGGGACTAGCGGGAGCAATGAGCAGTTCTTC. Based on the CDR3 plus reference TRBV9 and TRBJ2-1, the full variable domain is DSGVTQTPKHLITATGQRVTLRCSPRSGDLSVYWYQQSLDQGLQFLIQYYNGEERAKGNILERFSAQQFPDLHSELNLSSLELGDSALYFCASSVPGTSGSNEQFFGPGTRLTVL.

The CDR3, as DNA: TGTGCCAGCAGCGTAGAAGCGGGAGTGGGCAATGAGCAGTTCTTC. Translation: CASSVEAGVGNEQFF. This rearrangement joins TRBV9 to TRBJ2-1, with 8 positions matching TRBD2. V trimming: 0 bases; J trimming: 6 bases; junction bases outside the gene matches: 5. Per germline, CDR1 SGDLS and CDR2 YYNGEE. The CDR3 is 15 residues long.

This clone showed up just once. The chain employs TRBV28 and TRBJ2-2; a possible D gene is TRBD1 (5 bases). Germline V gives CDR1 MDHEN, CDR2 SYDVKM. Trimming shortened V by 3 bases and J by 6 bases, and 14 bases separated the two germline ends. The CDR3 runs to 15 residues. The CDR3 DNA follows: TGTGCCAGCAGTTTCTCCAGGGCGAGATCCGGGGAGCTGTTTTTT. It codes for CASSFSRARSGELFF.

This clone was picked up one time. The chain combines TRBV29-1 with TRBJ2-2; 10 nucleotides agree with TRBD1. The J segment lost 1 base and the V segment lost 5 bases, leaving 7 bases of the junction unmatched. This CDR3 is 16 amino acids long. CDR1 and CDR2 (germline): SQVTM, ANQGSEA. Written as DNA, the CDR3 is TGCAGCGTTCTTACAGGACAGGGGGGGAACACCGGGGAGCTGTTTTTT. Translated: CSVLTGQGGNTGELFF.